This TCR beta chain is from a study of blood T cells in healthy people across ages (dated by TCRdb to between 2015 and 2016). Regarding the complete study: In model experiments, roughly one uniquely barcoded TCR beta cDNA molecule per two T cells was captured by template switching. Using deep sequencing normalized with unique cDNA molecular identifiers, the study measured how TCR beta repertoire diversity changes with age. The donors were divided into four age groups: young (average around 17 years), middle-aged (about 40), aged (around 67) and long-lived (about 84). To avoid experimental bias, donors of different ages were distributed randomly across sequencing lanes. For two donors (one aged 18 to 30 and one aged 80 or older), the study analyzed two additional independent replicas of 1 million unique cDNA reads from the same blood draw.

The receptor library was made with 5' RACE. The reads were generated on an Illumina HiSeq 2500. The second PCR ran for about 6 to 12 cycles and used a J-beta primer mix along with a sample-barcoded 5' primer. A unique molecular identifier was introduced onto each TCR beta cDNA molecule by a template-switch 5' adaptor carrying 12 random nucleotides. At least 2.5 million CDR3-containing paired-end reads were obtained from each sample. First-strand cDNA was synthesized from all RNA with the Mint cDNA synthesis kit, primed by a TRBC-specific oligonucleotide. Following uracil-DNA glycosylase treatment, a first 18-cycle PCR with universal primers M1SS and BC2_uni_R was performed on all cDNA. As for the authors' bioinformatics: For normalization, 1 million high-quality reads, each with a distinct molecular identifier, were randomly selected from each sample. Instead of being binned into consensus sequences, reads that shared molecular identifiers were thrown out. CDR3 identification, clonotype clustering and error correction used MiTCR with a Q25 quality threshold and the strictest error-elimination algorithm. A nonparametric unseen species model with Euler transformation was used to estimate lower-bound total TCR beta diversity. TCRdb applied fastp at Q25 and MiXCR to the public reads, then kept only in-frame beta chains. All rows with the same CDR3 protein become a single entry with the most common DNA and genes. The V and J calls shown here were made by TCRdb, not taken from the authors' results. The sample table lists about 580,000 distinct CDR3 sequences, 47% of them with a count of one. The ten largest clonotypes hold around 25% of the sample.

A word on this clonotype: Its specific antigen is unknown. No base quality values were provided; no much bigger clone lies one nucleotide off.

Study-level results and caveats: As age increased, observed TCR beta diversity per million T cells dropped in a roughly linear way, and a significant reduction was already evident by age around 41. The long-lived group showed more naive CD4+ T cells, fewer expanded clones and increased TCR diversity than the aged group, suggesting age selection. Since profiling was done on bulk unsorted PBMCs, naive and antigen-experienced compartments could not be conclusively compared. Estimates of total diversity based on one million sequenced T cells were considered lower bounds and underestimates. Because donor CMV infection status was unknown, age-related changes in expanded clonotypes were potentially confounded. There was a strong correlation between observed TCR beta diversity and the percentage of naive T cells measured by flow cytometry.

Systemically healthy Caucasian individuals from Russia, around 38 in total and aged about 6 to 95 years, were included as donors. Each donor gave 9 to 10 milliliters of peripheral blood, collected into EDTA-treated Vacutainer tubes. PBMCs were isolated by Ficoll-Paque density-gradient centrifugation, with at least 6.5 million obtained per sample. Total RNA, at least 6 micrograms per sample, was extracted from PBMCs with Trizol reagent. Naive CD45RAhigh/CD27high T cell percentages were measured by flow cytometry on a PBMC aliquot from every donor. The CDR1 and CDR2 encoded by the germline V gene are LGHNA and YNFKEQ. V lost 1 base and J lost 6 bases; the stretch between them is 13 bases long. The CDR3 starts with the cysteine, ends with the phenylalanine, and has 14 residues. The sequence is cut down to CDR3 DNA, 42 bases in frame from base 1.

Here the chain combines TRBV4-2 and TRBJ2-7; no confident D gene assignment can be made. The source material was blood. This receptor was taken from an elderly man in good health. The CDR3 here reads CASSQGTGYTEQYF. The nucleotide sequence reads TGTGCCAGCAGCCAAGGGACGGGTTATACCGAGCAGTACTTC.